The TCR beta chain under discussion was sequenced for a study of blood T cells in healthy people across ages. At the level of the study: Template switching retrieved approximately one barcoded beta molecule for each two T cells. Overall study results and limits: Diversity was higher, and naive CD4+ cells more numerous, in long-lived donors than in aged donors.

PCR was performed a second time for about 6 to 12 cycles using a sample-barcoded 5' primer and a J-beta primer mix. Each CDR3 protein gets one entry after TCRdb re-called the 5' RACE reads with MiXCR. The sample consists of almost 1 million distinct CDR3 sequences, about 51% of them appearing once. This clonotype appeared once. Its antigen is as yet unknown. Relative to the germline gene, one junction end is altered; a read error may explain this. The source is a woman between 55 and 75 years old in good health. The specimen was blood.

The CDR3, as DNA: TGTGCCACCAGCACCCGACAGGGTCGCACAGGTACGCAGTATTTT. It translates to CATSTRQGRTGTQYF. The rearrangement uses TRBV15 and TRBJ2-3; TRBD1 agrees at 7 bases. This CDR3 has 15 residues. The germline gives CDR1 LNHNV, CDR2 YYDKDF (reference sequence). The entire variable domain, with the rest obtained from reference TRBV15 and TRBJ2-3, is as follows: DAMVIQNPRYQVTQFGKPVTLSCSQTLNHNVMYWYQQKSSQAPKLLFHYYDKDFNNEADTPDNFQSRRPNTSFCFLDIRSPGLGDTAMYLCATSTRQGRTGTQYFGPGTRLTVL.